The present T cell receptor (beta chain) was sequenced within a study of blood T cell repertoires in COVID-19. As originally analysed: Researchers report that nucleated cell counts were estimated from reference gene primer amplification. Sequenced by immunoSEQ multiplex PCR; TCRdb stores in-frame clones only, minus some. V and J calls and clone size are as listed in that table; D and trimming were resolved from the DNA. The sample has about 260,000 clones; 85% to 90% are singletons. Germline assignment: CDR1 ENHRY and CDR2 SYGVKD. Trimming cost V 7 bases and J 9 bases; bases outside gene matches: 9. The CDR3 extends over 14 amino acids.

This TCR was sampled from a woman between 40 and 50 years old who had recovered from COVID-19. The genes are TRBV10-3 and TRBJ1-6; 7 nucleotides line up with TRBD1. Sequences were obtained from peripheral blood. For the CDR3, the DNA is TGTGCCATCACCCCGGACAGGTCGGGTTCACCCCTCCACTTT. It codes for CAITPDRSGSPLHF.